A single sample is the source of the 28 T cell receptor beta chains below, sequenced in a study of CD8+ T cells in alopecia areata. Extracted RNA was reverse transcribed into cDNA, the sequencing template. Only in-frame clones appear in the TCRdb table, and some are missing; sequencing was by immunoSEQ multiplex PCR. The table lists approximately 110,000 clones, with no singletons. The sequencing sample was made of lesional skin. These TCRs come from a C3H/HeJ mouse with alopecia areata. The mouse line has the MHC haplotype H2-k.

As to this clone: The gene names given are mouse names. The read halts 4 residues ahead of the CDR3 end, with the missing end drawn from the germline J gene. The rearrangement joins TRBV1 to TRBJ2-7, with 11 bases lining up with TRBD2. V shed 0 bases and J 1 base; nucleotides not matched to a gene: 5. This CDR3 region has 17 residues. Germline lookup yields CDR1 NSQYPW and CDR2 LRSPGD (reference sequence). The CDR3 sequence: CTCSAETGGAPSYEQYF. The sequenced CDR3 bases are TGCACCTGCAGTGCAGAAACTGGGGGGGCGCCTTCCTAT.

On this clone itself: Mouse germline and gene names are used. The read gets to within 4 residues of the CDR3 end, and the germline J gene fills in the rest. The genes are TRBV13-1 and TRBJ1-4; D may be TRBD1 (6 bases). Trimming shortened V by 7 bases and J by 4 bases, and 8 bases separated the two germline ends. This CDR3 spans 12 amino acids. The V gene's germline CDR1 is NSHNY and CDR2 SYGAGN. The part of the CDR3 DNA that was read is TGTGCCAGCGGGACAAACAACGAA. This sequence encodes CASGTNNE. The complete CDR3 sequence is CASGTNNERLFF.

Worth noting for this clone: Mouse germline and gene names are used. With the read ending 4 residues before the CDR3 end, the germline J gene is used to fill in that end. At the DNA level, this CDR3 is encoded by other sequences in the same sample as well. The genes are TRBV13-3 and TRBJ2-7; TRBD2 agrees at 10 bases. J lost 3 bases, V lost 2 bases, and 5 bases had no gene match. CDR1 and CDR2 (germline): NNHDY, SYVADS. This CDR3 has 15 amino acids. CDR3 DNA (partial): TGTGCCAGCAGTGACTGGGGGGGCGCGGGCTAT. Translation: CASSDWGGAGY. In full, the CDR3 is CASSDWGGAGYEQYF.

This clone turned up a few times. Gene names are the mouse ones. The sequenced fragment ends 4 residues before the CDR3 boundary, so the rest is inferred from the germline J gene. The rearrangement links TRBV1 to TRBJ1-4; the D gene is possibly TRBD1 (6 bases). CDR1 and CDR2 from the germline V gene are NSQYPW and LRSPGD (reference sequence). V gave up 4 bases and J gave up 4 bases, with 13 bases separating them. The CDR3 runs 15 residues. CDR3 loop: CTCSGTGTINERLFF. The CDR3 bases that were read are TGCACCTGCAGTGGAACCGGGACAATCAACGAA.

This clone was observed a handful of times. Gene names are mouse gene names. The read halts 4 residues ahead of the CDR3 end, with the missing end drawn from the germline J gene. This rearrangement joins TRBV13-3 to TRBJ1-2; 8 bases line up with TRBD1. The CDR3 is 14 amino acids. From germline, CDR1 is NNHDY and CDR2 SYVADS. Incomplete CDR3 DNA: TGTGCCAGCAGTCCTGACAGGGGACGATCC. This codes for CASSPDRGRS. The whole CDR3 reads CASSPDRGRSDYTF.

This clone was counted only a few times. Gene names are mouse gene names. The read terminates 4 residues ahead of where the CDR3 ends, so the germline J gene completes it. This chain connects TRBV13-3 to TRBJ1-2, with D possibly being TRBD1 (5 bases). Germline V CDR1 and CDR2: NNHDY, SYVADS. CDR3 length equals 14 residues. Incomplete CDR3 DNA: TGTGCCAGCAGTGAACGCAGGGAGGGGTCC. It is translated as CASSERREGS. The whole CDR3 region reads CASSERREGSDYTF.

This clone has more than one count but fewer than ten. Gene names are mouse gene names. The CDR3 end lies 4 residues beyond the end of the read and is filled in from the germline J gene. V is TRBV13-3 and J is TRBJ2-2, with 10 bases fitting TRBD2. Trimming cost V 2 bases and J 0 bases; bases outside gene matches: 7. The CDR3 consists of 18 residues. CDR1 and CDR2 from the germline V gene are NNHDY and SYVADS. CDR3 bases read: TGTGCCAGCAGTGAATCGCTGGGGGGGCCCTCAAACACCGGG. Protein: CASSESLGGPSNTG. The whole CDR3 is CASSESLGGPSNTGQLYF.

A word on this clone: Here the gene names and germline are mouse. Coverage ceases 4 residues before the CDR3 finishes, and the germline J gene fills in the end. The V call is TRBV13-3, the J call TRBJ2-2, with 11 bases identical to TRBD1. Germline CDR1 is NNHDY and CDR2 is SYVADS. Germline trimming cut 6 bases from V and 4 bases from J; bases unmatched to any gene: 5. The CDR3 covers 15 residues. The CDR3 protein is CASTGTGGGTGQLYF. Partial CDR3 DNA: TGTGCCAGCACCGGGACAGGGGGTGGCACCGGG.

Turning to this clone: Mouse gene names and germline throughout. The read halts 4 residues ahead of the CDR3 end, with the missing end drawn from the germline J gene. The chain links TRBV16 to TRBJ2-5; TRBD2 matches at 8 bases. The CDR3 totals 15 residues. Germline values: CDR1 SGHSA, CDR2 FRNQAP. The CDR3 DNA, read in part, is TGTGCAAGCAGCTTAGAGGCTGGGGGGTGGGAC. Translated, it gives CASSLEAGGWD. The full CDR3 reads CASSLEAGGWDTQYF.

This clone showed up just a few times. Mouse germline and gene names are used. With the read ending 4 residues before the CDR3 end, the germline J gene is used to fill in that end. The V call is TRBV13-3, the J call TRBJ1-1; D is perhaps TRBD1 (6 bases). This CDR3 has 15 amino acids. The germline V and J ends were trimmed by 5 bases and 0 bases, with 14 bases remaining between them. CDR1 and CDR2 from the germline V gene are NNHDY and SYVADS. This chain's CDR3 is CASRLPRQANTEVFF. Incomplete CDR3 DNA: TGTGCCAGCAGGCTACCCCGACAGGCAAACACA.

About this clone: Gene and germline names: mouse. Coverage ceases 4 residues before the CDR3 finishes, and the germline J gene fills in the end. The chain combines TRBV13-1 with TRBJ1-4; 9 bases map to TRBD1. This CDR3 has 15 amino acids. Germline V lookup: CDR1 NSHNY, CDR2 SYGAGN. The sequenced part of the CDR3 DNA is TGTGCCAGCAGTGACTCCGGGACAGGGACCGAA. It encodes CASSDSGTGTE. The full-length CDR3 reads as CASSDSGTGTERLFF.

This clone was seen only a few times. Gene names follow the mouse nomenclature. The observed sequence ends 4 residues before the CDR3 terminus, with the missing tail filled in from the germline J gene. The chain couples TRBV17 to TRBJ1-4, with no clear D. Germline V gives CDR1 MNHDT, CDR2 YYDKIL. The length of the CDR3 is 16 residues. The V and J ends lost 0 bases and 0 bases respectively, with 8 bases between them. CDR3 protein: CASSRDHQISNERLFF. CDR3 DNA, as far as it was read: TGTGCTAGCAGTAGAGATCACCAGATTTCCAACGAA.

To note about this clone: Each gene name is a mouse one. With the read ending 4 residues before the CDR3 end, the germline J gene is used to fill in that end. This chain uses TRBV16 with TRBJ2-4; D gene uncertain. Trimming took 5 bases from V and 1 from J, leaving 10 bases between them. This CDR3 is built from 14 residues. Germline CDR1 is SGHSA and CDR2 is FRNQAP. CDR3 bases read: TGTGCAAGCAGCCCAGAGGGTGGTCAAAAC. Residues: CASSPEGGQN. The full CDR3 reads CASSPEGGQNTLYF.

With respect to this clone: The gene names given are mouse names. Read sequence stops 4 residues before the CDR3 end, and the germline J gene provides the missing end. The chain employs TRBV19 and TRBJ2-4; the match to TRBD1 covers 7 bases. V lost 2 bases and J lost 0; bases outside the gene matches: 3. Germline V gene sequence: CDR1 FNHDT, CDR2 SITEND (reference sequence). CDR3 size: 15 residues. The CDR3 is CASSMTGNSQNTLYF. Partial CDR3 DNA: TGTGCCAGCAGTATGACAGGGAATAGTCAAAAC.

This clone has more than one count but fewer than ten. Any gene name here is a mouse gene name. The read comes to an end 4 residues before the CDR3 does, leaving the germline J gene to fill in the end. The chain links TRBV13-3 to TRBJ2-4; D not resolved. Per the germline V gene, CDR1 is NNHDY and CDR2 is SYVADS. The CDR3 runs 12 residues. The chain's CDR3 is CASSPRKNTLYF. The covered CDR3 bases are TGTGCCAGCAGTCCCAGAAAAAAC.

This clone came up a few times. The genes are named according to mouse. The read falls 4 residues short of the CDR3 end, and the missing part is taken from the germline J gene. The rearrangement joins TRBV5 to TRBJ2-3, with 8 bases lining up with TRBD1. The CDR3 has 16 residues. V dropped 1 base and J dropped 0; count of bases not matched to a gene: 3. Germline-derived CDR1 and CDR2 are LGHNA and YNLKQL (reference sequence). The CDR3 region is CASSQARGRSAETLYF. Partial CDR3 DNA: TGTGCCAGCAGCCAAGCCAGGGGGCGTAGTGCAGAA.

With regard to this clone: Genes and germline come from the mouse. Read data end 4 residues before the CDR3 end; the end is taken from the germline J gene. The J gene is TRBJ2-2, the V gene TRBV13-1; D may be TRBD2 (7 bases). Germline V gives CDR1 NSHNY, CDR2 SYGAGN. V was trimmed by 0 bases and J by 1 base, leaving 10 bases between them. The CDR3 has 16 amino acids. The sequenced CDR3 bases are TGTGCCAGCAGTGATGCGGGGGGCCGAAACACCGGG. It translates to CASSDAGGRNTG. The full CDR3 protein reads CASSDAGGRNTGQLYF.

As concerns this clone: Genes and germline come from the mouse. The DNA ends 4 residues before the CDR3 does, and the rest of the CDR3 is filled in from the germline J gene. V usage is TRBV31 and J usage is TRBJ2-2; D possibly corresponds to TRBD1 (6 bases). The germline gives CDR1 GKSSPN, CDR2 SITVG. The CDR3 is 13 amino acids. V was trimmed by 1 base and J by 3 bases, leaving 6 bases between them. The CDR3 protein is CAWSPGDTGQLYF. CDR3 bases read: TGTGCCTGGAGTCCAGGGGACACCGGG.

This clone was picked up a small number of times. Genes and germline come from the mouse. The CDR3 end lies 4 residues beyond the end of the read and is filled in from the germline J gene. This chain joins TRBV19 and TRBJ2-3; 7 bases agree with TRBD2. The germline CDR1 and CDR2 sequences are FNHDT and SITEND (reference sequence). This CDR3 has 15 amino acids. With V trimmed by 2 bases and J by 2 bases, 5 bases remained unmatched. Partial CDR3 DNA: TGTGCCAGCAGTATCAGGTGGGGGGATGCAGAA. As protein: CASSIRWGDAE. The full CDR3 is CASSIRWGDAETLYF.

About this clone: Mouse names are used for the genes. The read gets to within 4 residues of the CDR3 end, and the germline J gene fills in the rest. The chain has TRBV13-1 and TRBJ1-1; perhaps TRBD1 as D (5 bases). Per the germline V gene, CDR1 is NSHNY and CDR2 is SYGAGN. V lost 2 bases and J 3 bases, leaving 8 bases between the germline ends. The CDR3 runs to 13 residues. The CDR3 DNA, read in part, is TGTGCCAGCAGTGAGAGGGGTTACACA. Protein: CASSERGYT. The CDR3 as a whole reads CASSERGYTEVFF.

This clone was counted between two and nine times. The listed genes are named as in mouse. The read ends 4 residues shy of where the CDR3 ends; the end is completed using the germline J gene. This chain connects TRBV1 to TRBJ1-1, with 9 bases that match TRBD1. Trimming at V came to 3 bases and at J to 0 bases, leaving 5 bases not matched to a gene. Germline V gives CDR1 NSQYPW, CDR2 LRSPGD (reference sequence). The CDR3 extends over 16 amino acids. This CDR3 is CTCSAHGTGTNTEVFF. Partial CDR3 DNA: TGCACCTGCAGTGCGCACGGGACAGGGACAAACACA.

This clone has just a few counts. TCRdb's protein sequence differs at residue 12 from the translated DNA; the protein presented here follows the DNA. Germline and genes: mouse. The CDR3 loop is CASSIAGTENSPLYF. The CDR3 DNA, read in part, is TGTGCCAGCAGTATCGCCGGGACAGAGAATTCGCCC. The chain uses TRBV19 and TRBJ1-6; 7 positions match TRBD1. The read terminates 3 residues ahead of where the CDR3 ends, so the germline J gene completes it. TRBJ1-6 is labeled an ORF, and its function is uncertain. J was trimmed by 7 bases and V by 2 bases; bases with no gene match: 6. CDR1 and CDR2 (germline): FNHDT, SITEND (reference sequence). The CDR3 runs 15 residues.

Comments on this clone: The genes and germline here are from mouse. Sequencing ends 4 residues short of the CDR3 end; the germline J gene provides the rest. This chain links TRBV13-3 with TRBJ2-5, with 8 positions matching TRBD2. Germline trimming cut 3 bases from V and 3 bases from J; bases unmatched to any gene: 6. CDR3 length: 15 amino acids. Germline CDR1 reads NNHDY; CDR2 reads SYVADS. The CDR3 bases that were read are TGTGCCAGCAGTGGTCCCGGGACTGGACAAGAC. Protein sequence: CASSGPGTGQD. The full CDR3 is CASSGPGTGQDTQYF.

This clone showed up just a few times. The gene names given are mouse names. The read terminates 4 residues ahead of where the CDR3 ends, so the germline J gene completes it. This chain links TRBV19 with TRBJ2-4; 8 nucleotides agree with TRBD2. Germline CDR1 FNHDT, CDR2 SITEND (reference sequence). The CDR3 covers 14 residues. Partial CDR3 DNA: TGTGCCAGCATCCCCGGGACTGGTGAAAAC. This codes for CASIPGTGEN. The whole CDR3 is CASIPGTGENTLYF.

For this clone: The gene names given are mouse names. The read terminates 4 residues before the CDR3 end, so the remaining end is supplied by the germline J gene. This chain uses TRBV13-3 with TRBJ2-1; 11 bases agree with TRBD2. Germline trimming cut 5 bases from V and 0 bases from J; bases unmatched to any gene: 7. Germline CDR1 and CDR2: NNHDY and SYVADS. This CDR3 is 17 amino acids long. The CDR3 DNA, read in part, is TGTGCCAGCAGGGACCGGACTGGGGGGCCTAACTATGCT. Translated, it gives CASRDRTGGPNYA. The CDR3 in full is CASRDRTGGPNYAEQFF.

This clone has just a few counts. Gene names denote mouse genes. The CDR3 goes on 4 residues after the read ends, and that part is filled in from the germline J gene. This chain uses TRBV19 with TRBJ2-4, with TRBD2 matching 10 bases. V dropped 2 bases and J dropped 2; count of bases not matched to a gene: 2. From germline, CDR1 is FNHDT and CDR2 SITEND (reference sequence). This CDR3 has 15 amino acids. CDR3 in amino acids: CASSISGGAQNTLYF. CDR3 DNA (partial): TGTGCCAGCAGTATTTCTGGGGGGGCTCAAAAC.

This clone turned up a few times. Gene names and germline match the mouse. The read ends 4 residues before the CDR3 terminus; that terminus is restored from the germline J gene. This chain links TRBV17 with TRBJ2-1; 10 bases line up with TRBD2. This CDR3 has 16 amino acids. With 5 bases clipped from V and 2 bases from J, the junction kept 6 bases outside the gene matches. Germline V gene lookup returns CDR1 MNHDT and CDR2 YYDKIL. The CDR3 bases that were read are TGTGCTAGCAGTCCCGGGACTGGGGACCACTATGCT. It specifies CASSPGTGDHYA. In full, the CDR3 reads CASSPGTGDHYAEQFF.

This clone was observed many times. The gene symbols are mouse symbols. The CDR3 extends 4 residues past the end of the read, so its final part is completed from the germline J gene. The chain joins TRBV13-3 to TRBJ2-1, with 9 bases that match TRBD2. Unmatched junction bases numbered 4, after V lost 0 bases and J lost 6 bases. Germline V gene lookup returns CDR1 NNHDY and CDR2 SYVADS. This CDR3 spans 15 amino acids. The CDR3 reads CASSDAVGGPAEQFF. Partial CDR3 DNA: TGTGCCAGCAGTGATGCAGTGGGGGGGCCTGCT.